A single sample gave rise to the 30 T cell receptor beta chains below, sequenced in a study of blood T cell repertoires in COVID-19 (TCRdb year 2020). Receptor libraries were prepared by the immunoSEQ multiplex PCR assay. Imported from immuneACCESS, the table was reduced by TCRdb to in-frame sequences with V and J called. These copies leave out some clones; in studies compared against another copy, an unresolved V gene accounts for under half, and the cause of the remainder is not known. The table for this sample lists approximately 200,000 clones; 65% to 85% of them were counted only once. The ten largest clones take up 7.5% of the sample. The material sequenced was PBMCs or T cells enriched from blood (not recorded which). Receptors originate from a man aged 40-49 years who had recovered from COVID-19.

This chain links TRBV7-9 with TRBJ2-7, with D possibly being TRBD2 (5 bases). The germline gives CDR1 SEHNR, CDR2 FQNEAQ (reference sequence). Trimming removed 5 bases from V and 7 bases from J, with 15 bases in between. The CDR3 totals 13 residues. CDR3 sequence reads: CASSLPGVLEQYF. The CDR3 DNA reads as TGTGCCAGCAGCCTCCCCGGGGTGCTTGAGCAGTACTTC.

This clone was counted a few times. The chain is built from TRBV6-5 and TRBJ1-6; the D is unclear. From germline, CDR1 is MNHEY and CDR2 SVGAGI. V was clipped by 6 bases and J by 4 bases, with 10 bases between them. This CDR3 region has 14 residues. The CDR3: CASRGDRYNSPLHF. As DNA, the CDR3 is TGTGCCAGCAGAGGAGACCGTTATAATTCACCCCTCCACTTT.

This clone was seen a few times. The chain uses TRBV3-1 (or the pseudogene TRBV3-2) and TRBJ1-1; 7 bases are a match to TRBD1. V lost 4 bases, J lost 8 bases, and 7 bases stayed unmatched. The CDR3 consists of 13 residues. Germline V gene sequence: CDR1 LGHDT, CDR2 YNNKEL (reference sequence). The CDR3: CASSPQGGIEAFF. CDR3 bases: TGTGCCAGCAGCCCGCAGGGGGGTATCGAAGCTTTCTTT.

The rearrangement joins TRBV5-1 to TRBJ1-1; maybe TRBD1 (5 bases). The CDR3 sequence is 15 residues long. Germline-derived CDR1 and CDR2 are SGHRS and YFSETQ. The V gene lost 1 base and the J gene lost 0 bases, with 10 bases spanning the gap. CDR3 loop: CASSLWSTVNTEAFF. CDR3 in DNA: TGCGCCAGCAGCTTGTGGTCGACAGTGAACACTGAAGCTTTCTTT.

The CDR3 DNA follows: TGTGCCTGGAGTGTTGGGGCTCAGCCCCAGCATTTT. It codes for CAWSVGAQPQHF. This rearrangement joins TRBV30 to TRBJ1-5; TRBD1 might be the D (5 bases). The CDR3 length is 12 residues. Germline CDR1 reads GTSNPN; CDR2 reads SVGIG (reference sequence). V was cut by 0 bases and J by 6 bases, with 6 bases left in between.

V gene TRBV20-1 combines with J gene TRBJ1-1; D remains unclear. Between the trimmed V and J ends, which lost 3 bases and 0 bases, there was a span of 8 bases. The CDR3 contains 13 residues. Germline V lookup: CDR1 DFQATT, CDR2 SNEGSKA (reference sequence). This CDR3 reads CSASRRLNTEAFF. CDR3 nucleotide sequence: TGCAGTGCTAGTCGGAGACTGAACACTGAAGCTTTCTTT.

CDR3 residues: CASSLLEARREAFF. In DNA, the CDR3 is TGCGCCAGCAGCCTCCTTGAGGCCCGGCGTGAAGCTTTCTTT. This chain links TRBV5-1 with TRBJ1-1, with D hard to call. The CDR3 is 14 residues long. The germline gives CDR1 SGHRS, CDR2 YFSETQ. Between the trimmed V and J ends, which lost 4 bases and 7 bases, there was a span of 17 bases.

This chain uses TRBV28 with TRBJ1-1, with TRBD1 matching over 8 bases. The CDR3 has 16 residues. CDR1 and CDR2 from the germline V gene are MDHEN and SYDVKM. Trimming took 2 bases from V and 4 from J; bases not matched to a gene: 9. CDR3 region: CASSLTAGGASTEAFF. In DNA, the CDR3 is TGTGCCAGCAGTTTAACCGCAGGGGGCGCAAGCACTGAAGCTTTCTTT.

The chain links TRBV7-3 to TRBJ1-1, with D perhaps TRBD1 (5 bases). The CDR3 has 14 residues. Germline V gene data show CDR1 as SGHTA and CDR2 as FQGTGA. V lost 5 bases and J 4 bases, leaving 14 bases between the germline ends. The CDR3 bases are TGTGCCAGCAGCCCCTGGGGGGTTAGCACTGAAGCTTTCTTT. Translated, it gives CASSPWGVSTEAFF.

V gene TRBV2 combines with J gene TRBJ1-2; TRBD1 is a possible D gene (5 bases). CDR1 and CDR2 from the germline V gene are SNHLY and FYNNEI. V lost 7 bases and J lost 0, with 15 bases in between. This CDR3 contains 15 residues. The CDR3 sequence is CASMPGGDPNYGYTF. The CDR3 coding sequence is TGTGCCAGCATGCCTGGAGGGGATCCTAACTATGGCTACACCTTC.

This clone was observed once. The chain links TRBV4-3 to TRBJ2-1; D gene ambiguous. Trimming left V 2 bases short and J 3 bases short, with 8 bases between. CDR3 length equals 14 residues. The germline V gene encodes CDR1 LGHNA and CDR2 YSLEER. The DNA for the CDR3 is TGCGCCAGCAGCCAATACACGGGCTACAATGAGCAGTTCTTC. It is translated as CASSQYTGYNEQFF.

V gene TRBV6-1 combines with J gene TRBJ2-3, with D maybe TRBD2 (5 bases). Looked up from germline, CDR1 is MNHNS and CDR2 is SASEGT. The CDR3 spans 17 residues. V lost 4 bases and J lost 5, with 22 bases in between. The CDR3 DNA follows: TGTGCCAGCAGTGGGTTTCGGAGGACCTCAACTCGAGATACGCAGTATTTT. Its translation is CASSGFRRTSTRDTQYF.

A few counts support this clone. The chain links TRBV11-3 to TRBJ1-6; 7 nucleotides line up with TRBD1. The germline gives CDR1 SGHNT, CDR2 YENEEA. V shed 5 bases, J shed 9 bases, and the junction held 4 bases outside the gene matches. There are 13 residues in the CDR3. The CDR3 DNA sequence: TGTGCCAGCAGCGAAGGGGGCCTTTCACCCCTCCACTTT. This codes for CASSEGGLSPLHF. Looking up the rest from reference TRBV11-3 and TRBJ1-6 gives the full variable domain: EAGVVQSPRYKIIEKKQPVAFWCNPISGHNTLYWYLQNLGQGPELLIRYENEEAVDDSQLPKDRFSAERLKGVDSTLKIQPAELGDSAVYLCASSEGGLSPLHFGNGTRLTVT.

This clone appeared once. The chain recombines TRBV7-2 with TRBJ1-1; D call uncertain. The CDR3 has 18 amino acids. With 6 bases removed from V and 4 bases from J, the gap between germline ends came to 27 bases. Per the germline V gene, CDR1 is SGHTA and CDR2 is FQGNSA. CDR3 DNA: TGTGCCAGCAGGTTGGGCACATCTCCGGGAGCGGGGAGCACTGAAGCTTTCTTT. This sequence encodes CASRLGTSPGAGSTEAFF.

The V gene is TRBV19, the J gene TRBJ1-3; no definite D call. V shed 7 bases and J shed 0 bases, with 13 bases lying between them. The CDR3 is made up of 15 amino acids. Germline V CDR1 and CDR2: LNHDA, SQIVND (reference sequence). The CDR3 reads CASMTTWSSGNTIYF. In nucleotides, the CDR3 is TGTGCCAGTATGACGACTTGGAGCTCTGGAAACACCATATATTTT.

This rearrangement joins TRBV2 to TRBJ1-4, with 7 bases fitting TRBD1. V dropped 5 bases and J dropped 6; count of bases not matched to a gene: 12. CDR3 size: 16 residues. Looked up from germline, CDR1 is SNHLY and CDR2 is FYNNEI. The CDR3: CASSQRPDRADEKLFF. DNA of the CDR3: TGTGCCAGCAGTCAAAGACCAGACAGGGCCGATGAAAAACTGTTTTTT. Filled out from reference TRBV2 and TRBJ1-4, the complete variable domain reads EPEVTQTPSHQVTQMGQEVILRCVPISNHLYFYWYRQILGQKVEFLVSFYNNEISEKSEIFDDQFSVERPDGSNFTLKIRSTKLEDSAMYFCASSQRPDRADEKLFFGSGTQLSVL.

The V call is TRBV7-9, the J call TRBJ1-4; D gene uncertain. Looked up from germline, CDR1 is SEHNR and CDR2 is FQNEAQ (reference sequence). The V end was cut by 0 bases, the J end by 8 bases, with 10 bases between. CDR3 length: 14 amino acids. The CDR3 here is CASSLAASREKLFF. CDR3 DNA sequence: TGTGCCAGCAGCTTAGCTGCGAGTCGGGAAAAACTGTTTTTT.

The table lists this clone with a few counts. As DNA, the CDR3 is TGTGCCAGCTCACCAGGAGGACAGGGTATGTTCGAGCAGTACTTC. Residues: CASSPGGQGMFEQYF. V gene TRBV18 combines with J gene TRBJ2-7, with 8 nucleotides matching TRBD1. V trimming: 2 bases; J trimming: 6 bases; junction bases outside the gene matches: 9. Germline CDR1 KGHSH, CDR2 LQKENI. The CDR3 sequence is 15 residues long.

The CDR3 loop is CASSLGTGGSNQPQHF. DNA of the CDR3: TGTGCCAGCAGCTTGGGGACAGGGGGGAGCAATCAGCCCCAGCATTTT. The chain couples TRBV5-6 to TRBJ1-5; TRBD1 agrees at 10 bases. The CDR3 contains 16 residues. Germline assignment: CDR1 SGHDT and CDR2 YYEEEE. The V segment lost 0 bases and the J segment 1 base; nucleotides outside the gene matches: 1.

This chain connects TRBV13 to TRBJ2-5; D remains ambiguous. V lost 4 bases and J 0 bases, leaving 15 bases between the germline ends. The CDR3 sequence is 16 residues long. Germline V gene lookup returns CDR1 PRHDT and CDR2 FYEKMQ (reference sequence). CDR3 in DNA: TGTGCCAGCAGCTCATACAGCACGATGTACCAAGAGACCCAGTACTTC. Encoded protein: CASSSYSTMYQETQYF. Combining the CDR3 with reference TRBV13 and TRBJ2-5 gives the whole variable domain AAGVIQSPRHLIKEKRETATLKCYPIPRHDTVYWYQQGPGQDPQFLISFYEKMQSDKGSIPDRFSAQQFSDYHSELNMSSLELGDSALYFCASSSYSTMYQETQYFGPGTRLLVL.

The rearrangement uses TRBV7-8 and TRBJ2-7, with TRBD2 as a possible D gene (6 bases). Trimming took 5 bases from V and 4 from J, leaving 12 bases between them. The CDR3 spans 13 residues. Germline V gene lookup returns CDR1 SGHVS and CDR2 FQNEAQ. CDR3 DNA sequence: TGTGCCAGCAGCCCCGGGACTTTTTACGAGCAGTACTTC. It specifies CASSPGTFYEQYF.

This chain joins TRBV5-6 and TRBJ1-5, with D possibly being TRBD1 (6 bases). Germline loops: CDR1 SGHDT, CDR2 YYEEEE. The V gene lost 0 bases and the J gene lost 9 bases, with 13 bases spanning the gap. This CDR3 contains 14 residues. For the CDR3, the DNA is TGTGCCAGCAGCTTGGCAGGGGCCCTATCGCCCCAGCATTTT. Its protein is CASSLAGALSPQHF.

The gene calls are TRBV6-6 and TRBJ2-5; D is unresolved. Between the trimmed V and J ends, which lost 7 bases and 5 bases, there was a span of 11 bases. The length of the CDR3 is 12 residues. Germline V lookup: CDR1 MNHNY, CDR2 SVGAGI (reference sequence). The CDR3, as DNA: TGTGCCAGCAAGTTGGGCAGGGAGACCCAGTACTTC. The encoded protein is CASKLGRETQYF.

The chain joins TRBV6-6 to TRBJ2-3, with 13 bases that match TRBD2. V was pared by 5 bases and J by 1 base, with 3 bases of the junction left unmatched. There are 16 residues in the CDR3. In germline, CDR1 is MNHNY, CDR2 SVGAGI (reference sequence). CDR3 residues: CASSQGLAGRTDTQYF. The CDR3 DNA reads as TGTGCCAGCAGTCAGGGACTAGCGGGGCGCACAGATACGCAGTATTTT.

This sequence joins TRBV4-2 and TRBJ1-1, with a tentative D call TRBD1 (6 bases). This CDR3 spans 16 amino acids. Germline V CDR1 and CDR2: LGHNA, YNFKEQ. Trimming removed 4 bases at V and 1 base at J, with 16 bases between. CDR3 nucleotide sequence: TGTGCCAGCAGCCCACAGGATGGACAGCCGAACACTGAAGCTTTCTTT. Its translation: CASSPQDGQPNTEAFF.

This clone has only one observation. The chain carries TRBV5-5 and TRBJ1-2; 7 bases match TRBD1. Germline-derived CDR1 and CDR2 are SGHKS and YYEKEE (reference sequence). V lost 5 bases, J lost 3 bases, and 7 bases stayed unmatched. This CDR3 spans 14 amino acids. The CDR3 loop reads CASSSSGTDYGYTF. CDR3 sequence (DNA): TGTGCCAGCAGTTCATCCGGGACAGACTATGGCTACACCTTC.

The gene calls are TRBV28 and TRBJ2-7, with D hard to call. The CDR3 contains 13 residues. The germline V gene encodes CDR1 MDHEN and CDR2 SYDVKM. The V and J ends lost 3 bases and 2 bases respectively, with 8 bases between them. CDR3 coding DNA: TGTGCCAGCAGTTTCCTCCCCCCCTACGAGCAGTACTTC. Amino acid sequence: CASSFLPPYEQYF.

Notes on this clone: This sample includes further DNA sequences coding for the same CDR3. The genes are TRBV9 and TRBJ1-3; 10 bases align to TRBD1. The CDR3 runs 15 residues. Germline CDR1 is SGDLS and CDR2 is YYNGEE. J was trimmed by 2 bases and V by 3 bases; bases with no gene match: 2. CDR3 in amino acids: CASSATGGTGNTIYF. CDR3 coding DNA: TGTGCCAGCAGCGCGACAGGGGGCACTGGAAACACCATATATTTT.

The genes are TRBV5-3 and TRBJ1-6, with D uncertain. TRBV5-3 has ORF status, its function being uncertain. The V end was cut by 3 bases, the J end by 7 bases, with 14 bases between. The CDR3 is 15 amino acids. The DNA for the CDR3 is TGTGCCAGAAGCTACCCCCTAGAGGGCAATTCACCCCTCCACTTT. Its protein product is CARSYPLEGNSPLHF.

This clone has a handful of counts. This chain connects TRBV5-6 to TRBJ2-1, with 8 bases matching TRBD1. This CDR3 spans 16 amino acids. From germline, CDR1 is SGHDT and CDR2 YYEEEE. V lost 4 bases and J lost 6; bases outside the gene matches: 12. The CDR3 DNA reads as TGTGCCAGCAGCATCTCATATCGGGACAGGCCCAATGAGCAGTTCTTC. This codes for CASSISYRDRPNEQFF.